The subject of this entry is one T cell receptor beta chain. Antigen: not known. This PCR relied on a set of 60 Vbeta primers and 13 Jbeta primers. The protocol was immunoSEQ multiplex PCR, while the TCRdb copy is restricted to in-frame clones and leaves out a portion. The table records over 150,000 clones, about 80% of them present only once. This entry is derived from a study of cytomegalovirus exposure and HLA in healthy donors. Across the whole study: An earlier analysis identified fewer than 130 million unique TCR beta sequences in about 190 million T cells. Study results and caveats: Information on immune exposure was restricted to one variable (CMV serostatus). For cytomegalovirus status, the classifier reportedly gave diagnoses with high specificity and sensitivity.

Germline V lookup: CDR1 LNHDA, CDR2 SQIVND (reference sequence). The CDR3 consists of 15 residues. Trimming stripped 4 bases from V and 1 base from J, with 12 bases between. The V and J genes are TRBV19 and TRBJ2-3; D is possibly TRBD2 (5 bases). Sequenced input: PBMCs. The origin of this receptor is a man younger than 45 in good health and CMV-seropositive. In nucleotides, the CDR3 is TGTGCCAGTAGTACGTCGGGGTCGGGCACAGATACGCAGTATTTT. Residues: CASSTSGSGTDTQYF.